This T cell receptor (beta chain) was sequenced during a study of monozygotic twins with inflammatory bowel disease. General study points: Twin pairs that were concordant did not differ from discordant pairs in repertoire similarity, possibly from limited power.

CDR3 length: 14 amino acids. Per germline, CDR1 LGHNA and CDR2 YSLEER. In regard to this clonotype: Its antigen is not known.

TCRdb reprocessed the 5' RACE reads and stores each CDR3 protein as one record, lacking DNA. Found here are under 150,000 distinct CDR3 sequences; the top ten clones hold less than 3%. The material sequenced was blood. This sequence was found in a human donor with ulcerative colitis or Crohn's disease, or a healthy co-twin of an affected twin (not recorded which). V and J are TRBV4-3 and TRBJ2-7; absent DNA, TCRdb's TRBD2 call cannot be checked. This CDR3 is CASSQDRAAYEQYF.